Below, 29 T cell receptor beta chains from the same sample are listed, as sequenced in a study of blood T cells in healthy people across ages. Combining a sample-barcoded 5' primer with a J-beta primer mix, a second PCR ran for roughly 7 to 12 cycles. TCRdb re-called the 5' RACE reads through MiXCR, storing one row per CDR3 protein. The repertoire includes 710,000 or so distinct CDR3 sequences, 22% of them detected once, and roughly 22% sits in the top ten. The sequenced sample consisted of blood. The receptors here all came from a man between 65 and 85 years old in good health.

This rearrangement joins TRBV5-1 to TRBJ2-3; no firm D call. This CDR3 spans 13 amino acids. Looked up from germline, CDR1 is SGHRS and CDR2 is YFSETQ. Trimming pared 5 bases from V and 3 bases from J, leaving 10 bases between. The CDR3 protein is CASRRRFTDTQYF. The CDR3 DNA is TGCGCCAGCAGGAGGCGGTTTACAGATACGCAGTATTTT.

The rearrangement joins TRBV24-1 to TRBJ2-6; D uncertain. This CDR3 comprises 14 residues. Germline assignment: CDR1 KGHDR and CDR2 SFDVKD. V lost 7 bases and J 0 bases, leaving 6 bases between the germline ends. CDR3 region: CATSESSGANVLTF. DNA for the CDR3: TGTGCCACCAGCGAAAGCTCTGGGGCCAACGTCCTGACTTTC.

Many counts were recorded for this clonotype. This sequence joins TRBV12-3 or TRBV12-4 and TRBJ1-2; D might be TRBD1 (6 bases). The V end lost 5 bases, the J end lost 7 bases, and 26 bases lay between the germline ends. CDR3 length: 17 residues. This chain's CDR3 is CASSPQRTASRVVGYTF. The CDR3 coding sequence is TGTGCCAGCAGTCCTCAACGGACAGCCTCCAGGGTGGTTGGCTACACCTTC.

A few counts support this clonotype. The genes are TRBV24-1 and TRBJ2-1; no clear D. The germline V and J ends were trimmed by 4 bases and 5 bases, with 5 bases remaining between them. Germline V gene lookup returns CDR1 KGHDR and CDR2 SFDVKD. This CDR3 is built from 12 residues. CDR3 sequence reads: CATSDFDNEQFF. The CDR3 DNA follows: TGTGCCACCAGTGACTTCGACAATGAGCAGTTCTTC.

The CDR3 region is CASSQERAIDHSGANVLTF. CDR3 nucleotide sequence: TGCGCCAGCAGCCAAGAAAGGGCCATCGACCACTCTGGGGCCAACGTCCTGACTTTC. This chain links TRBV4-1 with TRBJ2-7, with D hard to call. The DNA matches TRBJ2-6 better at its end, which makes the J call doubtful. Germline V CDR1 and CDR2: MGHRA, YSYEKL. The CDR3 sequence is 19 residues long.

The J gene is TRBJ2-3, the V gene TRBV12-3 or TRBV12-4, with D maybe TRBD2 (6 bases). The CDR3 totals 12 residues. V was trimmed by 11 bases and J by 3 bases, leaving 12 bases between them. CDR3 in amino acids: CASAGLTDTQYF. The CDR3 DNA is TGTGCCTCAGCGGGCCTAACAGATACGCAGTATTTT.

This clonotype was detected a few times. The chain uses TRBV5-5 and TRBJ1-2; D is undetermined. This CDR3 is 17 amino acids long. Germline V gene sequence: CDR1 SGHKS, CDR2 YYEKEE (reference sequence). V was trimmed by 4 bases and J by 4 bases, leaving 23 bases between them. Written as DNA, the CDR3 is TGTGCCAGCAGCGATCTAAATTACAGATTAGGACTCTATGGCTACACCTTC. Translation: CASSDLNYRLGLYGYTF.

This clonotype was observed a few times. A read error may account for a junction end that differs from germline. The rearrangement joins TRBV6-7 to TRBJ1-5; no clear D. TRBV6-7 is classed as an ORF, of uncertain function. CDR3 size: 9 residues. The CDR3 here is CACSPTGHF. As DNA, the CDR3 is TGTGCCTGCAGCCCCACGGGGCATTTT.

The rearrangement uses TRBV7-9 and TRBJ2-7, with D possibly matching TRBD1 (6 bases). Trimming cost V 5 bases and J 0 bases, with 11 bases left between them. The germline V gene encodes CDR1 SEHNR and CDR2 FQNEAQ (reference sequence). The CDR3 loop spans 14 amino acids. The CDR3 loop reads CASSQTGSSYEQYF. CDR3 nucleotides: TGTGCCAGCAGCCAAACAGGGAGCTCCTACGAGCAGTACTTC.

This chain joins TRBV11-2 and TRBJ2-1, with D perhaps TRBD2 (5 bases). The J call may be incorrect, as the DNA end agrees better with TRBJ2-5. This CDR3 has 15 amino acids. Per the germline V gene, CDR1 is SGHAT and CDR2 is FQNNGV. The CDR3 is CASSIGLAAGETQYF. CDR3 coding DNA: TGTGCCAGCAGCATCGGACTCGCCGCTGGAGAGACCCAGTACTTC.

CDR3 DNA: TGCAGTGCTAGAGAGGGCAGGGAAGAGACCCAGTACTTC. It codes for CSAREGREETQYF. The chain couples TRBV20-1 to TRBJ2-5, with D possibly matching TRBD1 (5 bases). Trimming removed 0 bases at V and 3 bases at J, with 8 bases between. CDR3 length: 13 amino acids. Germline CDR1 DFQATT, CDR2 SNEGSKA (reference sequence).

The chain recombines TRBV9 with TRBJ2-7, with 11 positions matching TRBD1. The ends lost 3 bases at V and 7 bases at J; junction bases unmatched: 3. The CDR3 contains 13 residues. The germline V gene has CDR1 SGDLS and CDR2 YYNGEE. CDR3: CASSEDRGREQYF. The CDR3 coding sequence is TGTGCCAGCAGCGAGGACAGGGGGCGAGAGCAGTACTTC.

In its sample, this clonotype was seen a few times. The chain joins TRBV29-1 to TRBJ2-1; TRBD2 agrees at 9 bases. Trimming took 4 bases from V and 6 from J; bases not matched to a gene: 7. Germline V CDR1 and CDR2: SQVTM, ANQGSEA. This CDR3 spans 14 amino acids. The CDR3 sequence is CSVGRGGLGNEQFF. CDR3 bases: TGCAGCGTTGGGCGGGGGGGCCTAGGCAATGAGCAGTTCTTC.

The chain links TRBV7-9 to TRBJ2-7, with a tentative D call TRBD2 (6 bases). Trimming removed 0 bases at V and 8 bases at J, with 14 bases between. Germline V CDR1 and CDR2: SEHNR, FQNEAQ (reference sequence). This CDR3 has 14 amino acids. The CDR3 DNA is TGTGCCAGCAGCTTAGCGGGGACGGGGGTTCAGCAGTACTTC. It yields the protein CASSLAGTGVQQYF.

The V call is TRBV10-3, the J call TRBJ2-7, with a possible D match to TRBD1 (6 bases). V was pared by 3 bases and J by 6 bases, with 12 bases between. This CDR3 has 13 amino acids. Germline-derived CDR1 and CDR2 are ENHRY and SYGVKD. In nucleotides, the CDR3 is TGTGCCATCAGTGAAACAGGGTTCGGCGAGCAGTACTTC. This encodes CAISETGFGEQYF.

This clonotype was seen once. The chain is built from TRBV7-2 and TRBJ2-5, with D perhaps TRBD1 (6 bases). CDR1 is SGHTA and CDR2 is FQGNSA in the germline V gene. With 1 base removed from V and 4 bases from J, the gap between germline ends came to 10 bases. This CDR3 contains 14 residues. CDR3 in amino acids: CASSLGQAGETQYF. CDR3 coding DNA: TGTGCCAGCAGCTTAGGACAGGCCGGAGAGACCCAGTACTTC.

This clonotype was counted a few times. V usage is TRBV12-3 or TRBV12-4 and J usage is TRBJ2-7; no firm D call. The CDR3 contains 12 residues. V was trimmed by 3 bases and J by 7 bases, leaving 10 bases between them. The CDR3 loop is CASSLNSGEQYF. The CDR3 bases are TGTGCCAGCAGTTTGAATAGTGGGGAGCAGTACTTC.

The chain combines TRBV4-1 with TRBJ2-2; D ambiguous. Germline V gives CDR1 MGHRA, CDR2 YSYEKL. Trimming cost V 0 bases and J 0 bases, with 8 bases left between them. The CDR3 totals 16 residues. CDR3 protein: CASSQDVGSNTGELFF. In nucleotides, the CDR3 is TGCGCCAGCAGCCAAGATGTGGGGTCGAACACCGGGGAGCTGTTTTTT.

In its sample, this clonotype was seen once. The V call is TRBV7-8, the J call TRBJ2-5; 7 nucleotides line up with TRBD2. CDR1 and CDR2 from the germline V gene are SGHVS and FQNEAQ. This CDR3 has 14 residues. J gave up 5 bases and V 4 bases, and 7 bases lay outside the gene matches. Here the CDR3 DNA reads TGTGCCAGCAGCTACCGGGGGAGGGGTGAGACCCAGTACTTC. Protein product: CASSYRGRGETQYF.

CDR3 sequence: CASSTGQGRGGYTF. DNA of the CDR3: TGTGCCAGCAGTACCGGACAGGGAAGGGGTGGCTACACCTTC. This chain connects TRBV28 to TRBJ1-2; 8 bases line up with TRBD1. With V trimmed by 5 bases and J by 7 bases, 9 bases remained unmatched. Looked up from germline, CDR1 is MDHEN and CDR2 is SYDVKM. CDR3 length: 14 amino acids.

This clonotype turned up a few times. This rearrangement joins TRBV12-3 or TRBV12-4 to TRBJ1-1; a weak D match, TRBD1 (5 bases). V lost 4 bases and J 1 base, leaving 13 bases between the germline ends. This CDR3 is 15 amino acids long. The CDR3 DNA reads as TGTGCCAGCAGTTGGTTGATGACAGAGAACACTGAAGCTTTCTTT. Translated, it gives CASSWLMTENTEAFF.

This chain joins TRBV6-5 and TRBJ2-1; a possible D gene is TRBD2 (6 bases). CDR3 length: 19 amino acids. Trimming cost V 2 bases and J 0 bases, with 20 bases left between them. Germline-derived CDR1 and CDR2 are MNHEY and SVGAGI. The CDR3 bases are TGTGCCAGCAGTTACACTAGCAAAGGGGCTTCAAGCTCCTACAATGAGCAGTTCTTC. This sequence encodes CASSYTSKGASSSYNEQFF.

This clonotype was detected only a few times. The chain recombines TRBV10-3 with TRBJ2-1, with 7 positions matching TRBD2. The CDR3 length is 16 residues. The trim removed 4 bases at V and 4 bases at J, leaving 10 bases unmatched. Germline CDR1 reads ENHRY; CDR2 reads SYGVKD. CDR3 DNA sequence: TGTGCCATCAGTGCGAGCCTGGCGGGAGAGTACAATGAGCAGTTCTTC. It encodes CAISASLAGEYNEQFF.

This clonotype has a handful of counts. The chain employs TRBV20-1 and TRBJ1-5; D uncertain. Germline V gene data show CDR1 as DFQATT and CDR2 as SNEGSKA (reference sequence). The CDR3 totals 17 residues. The V and J ends lost 7 bases and 6 bases respectively, with 28 bases between them. The CDR3 sequence is CSVVPEPGSRGGQPQHF. CDR3 nucleotides: TGCAGTGTCGTGCCTGAGCCAGGAAGTCGGGGTGGTCAGCCCCAGCATTTT.

The chain carries TRBV6-5 and TRBJ1-1; tentative D call: TRBD1 (5 bases). This CDR3 is 14 amino acids long. Germline loops: CDR1 MNHEY, CDR2 SVGAGI. Deletions cut 3 bases from V and 5 bases from J, with 13 bases between. CDR3 amino acids: CASSYVVGETEAFF. In DNA, the CDR3 is TGTGCCAGCAGTTATGTCGTGGGGGAGACTGAAGCTTTCTTT.

The chain couples TRBV7-2 to TRBJ1-1; tentatively, D is TRBD1 (5 bases). With 1 base removed from V and 7 bases from J, the gap between germline ends came to 16 bases. This CDR3 spans 15 amino acids. Germline V CDR1 and CDR2: SGHTA, FQGNSA. CDR3 amino acids: CASSLVAAAGSEAFF. The DNA of the CDR3 is TGTGCCAGCAGCTTAGTGGCGGCGGCAGGGAGTGAAGCTTTCTTT. Full variable domain (remainder filled in from reference TRBV7-2 and TRBJ1-1): GAGVSQSPSNKVTEKGKDVELRCDPISGHTALYWYRQSLGQGLEFLIYFQGNSAPDKSGLPSDRFSAERTGGSVSTLTIQRTQQEDSAVYLCASSLVAAAGSEAFFGQGTRLTVV.

The chain uses TRBV30 and TRBJ1-1; D is unresolved. Germline V gene sequence: CDR1 GTSNPN, CDR2 SVGIG (reference sequence). The CDR3 has 11 amino acids. Trimming took 4 bases from V and 4 from J, leaving 7 bases between them. The DNA of the CDR3 is TGTGCCTGGACACGAGGCACTGAAGCTTTCTTT. It codes for CAWTRGTEAFF.

This clonotype has more than one count but fewer than ten. The gene calls are TRBV30 and TRBJ2-3, with D perhaps matching TRBD2 (6 bases). V was pared by 7 bases and J by 5 bases, with 19 bases between. The CDR3 has 14 residues. Germline V gene sequence: CDR1 GTSNPN, CDR2 SVGIG (reference sequence). The CDR3 nucleotides read TGTGCCTACCTGCCGTTCCGGCGGGGAGATACGCAGTATTTT. Translating gives CAYLPFRRGDTQYF.

The rearrangement uses TRBV5-1 and TRBJ2-2, with 9 bases identical to TRBD1. Trimming at V came to 5 bases and at J to 3 bases, leaving 8 bases not matched to a gene. CDR3 length: 16 residues. The germline gives CDR1 SGHRS, CDR2 YFSETQ. CDR3 protein: CASSFGGQGYTGELFF. The CDR3, as DNA: TGCGCCAGCAGTTTTGGGGGACAGGGTTACACCGGGGAGCTGTTTTTT.